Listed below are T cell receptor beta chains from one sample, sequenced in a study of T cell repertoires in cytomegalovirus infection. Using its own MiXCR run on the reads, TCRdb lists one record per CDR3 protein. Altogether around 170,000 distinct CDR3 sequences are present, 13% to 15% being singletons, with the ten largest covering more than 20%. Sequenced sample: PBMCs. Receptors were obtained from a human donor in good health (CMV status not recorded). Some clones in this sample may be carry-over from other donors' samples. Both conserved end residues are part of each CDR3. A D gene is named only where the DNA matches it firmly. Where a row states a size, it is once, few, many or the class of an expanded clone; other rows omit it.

cdr3_nt: TGTGCCAGCAGCTTTCGACAGGGCTGGGATGAGCAGTTCTTC
cdr3_aa: CASSFRQGWDEQFF
d_call: TRBD1
j_call: TRBJ2-1
clone_size: NA
v_call: TRBV5-4

cdr3_nt: TGTGCCAGCAGCTCCGAATCGGGAACATCCTGGGGAAACACCATATATTTT
cdr3_aa: CASSSESGTSWGNTIYF
d_call: NA
j_call: TRBJ1-3
clone_size: many
v_call: TRBV7-2

cdr3_nt: TGCAGTGCTAGCTTTGCGGGGTTTGACGGAGAGACCCAGTACTTC
cdr3_aa: CSASFAGFDGETQYF
d_call: NA
j_call: TRBJ2-5
clone_size: NA
v_call: TRBV20-1

cdr3_nt: TGCAGTGTCCAGAGGACTAGCGGGTCCAGCACAGATACGCAGTATTTT
cdr3_aa: CSVQRTSGSSTDTQYF
d_call: TRBD2
j_call: TRBJ2-3
clone_size: few
v_call: TRBV29-1

cdr3_nt: TGTGCCAGCAGCCCAAGGACGGGCAGGGGAAGGAAATATAGCAATCAGCCCCAGCATTTT
cdr3_aa: CASSPRTGRGRKYSNQPQHF
d_call: NA
j_call: TRBJ1-5
clone_size: few
v_call: TRBV9

cdr3_nt: TGTGCCAGCGCATTCAGCGGATCTGGTGAGCAGTTCTTC
cdr3_aa: CASAFSGSGEQFF
d_call: NA
j_call: TRBJ2-1
clone_size: few
v_call: TRBV9

cdr3_nt: TGCAGTGCCACCACAGGGACCTCCTACGAGCAGTACTTC
cdr3_aa: CSATTGTSYEQYF
d_call: NA
j_call: TRBJ2-7
clone_size: few
v_call: TRBV20-1

cdr3_nt: TGTGCCAGCAGCCACAATGAGCAGTTCTTC
cdr3_aa: CASSHNEQFF
d_call: NA
j_call: TRBJ2-1
clone_size: NA
v_call: TRBV6-6

cdr3_nt: TGTGCCAGCACCGACCCGGGACTAGGAGCCGTTACCTACAATGAGCAGTTCTTC
cdr3_aa: CASTDPGLGAVTYNEQFF
d_call: TRBD2
j_call: TRBJ2-1
clone_size: NA
v_call: TRBV12-3/TRBV12-4

cdr3_nt: TGCAGCGTTGTACGGCTGGGGGGAAGTGGGGAACAAGAGACCCAGTACTTC
cdr3_aa: CSVVRLGGSGEQETQYF
d_call: NA
j_call: TRBJ2-5
clone_size: NA
v_call: TRBV29-1

cdr3_nt: TGTGCCAGCAGCCCTCGGACTAGCGGTAGCCAAGAGACCCAGTACTTC
cdr3_aa: CASSPRTSGSQETQYF
d_call: TRBD2
j_call: TRBJ2-5
clone_size: NA
v_call: TRBV9

cdr3_nt: TGTGCCAGCAGCCAAGGGGCAGGGGCAAATCAGCCCCAGCATTTT
cdr3_aa: CASSQGAGANQPQHF
d_call: NA
j_call: TRBJ1-5
clone_size: many
v_call: TRBV4-2

cdr3_nt: TGCAGTGCCTTAAGTCCGGGTTCCTACGAGCAGTACTTC
cdr3_aa: CSALSPGSYEQYF
d_call: NA
j_call: TRBJ2-7
clone_size: NA
v_call: TRBV20-1

cdr3_nt: TGTGCCAGCAGCTTAACGGGTCGCAGATCTGGGGCCAACGTCCTGACTTTC
cdr3_aa: CASSLTGRRSGANVLTF
d_call: NA
j_call: TRBJ2-6
clone_size: NA
v_call: TRBV7-3

cdr3_nt: TGTGCCAGCAGTGCGGGACGGAACACTGAAGCTTTCTTT
cdr3_aa: CASSAGRNTEAFF
d_call: NA
j_call: TRBJ1-1
clone_size: many
v_call: TRBV28

cdr3_nt: TGTGCCAGCAGCTTGGGGGCAGGCCCCGTGGCCGAGCAGTACTTC
cdr3_aa: CASSLGAGPVAEQYF
d_call: NA
j_call: TRBJ2-7
clone_size: few
v_call: TRBV5-6

cdr3_nt: TGTGCCAGCAGCTTAGAATCTTCTGCGCTTTACGAGCAGTACTTC
cdr3_aa: CASSLESSALYEQYF
d_call: NA
j_call: TRBJ2-7
clone_size: many
v_call: TRBV7-2

cdr3_nt: TGCGCCAGCAGCTCCGGGGTCTACACTGAAGCTTTCTTT
cdr3_aa: CASSSGVYTEAFF
d_call: NA
j_call: TRBJ1-1
clone_size: NA
v_call: TRBV5-1

cdr3_nt: TGTGCCAGCAGTGGGTGGGTGACCTACAATGAGCAGTTCTTC
cdr3_aa: CASSGWVTYNEQFF
d_call: NA
j_call: TRBJ2-1
clone_size: many
v_call: TRBV28

cdr3_nt: TGTGCCAGCAGCGCCATCGGGACAGGGGTATCCGGGGAGCTGTTTTTT
cdr3_aa: CASSAIGTGVSGELFF
d_call: TRBD1
j_call: TRBJ2-2
clone_size: many
v_call: TRBV7-3

cdr3_nt: TGCAGTGCCCCAGGACAGGGGGAGACCCAGTACTTC
cdr3_aa: CSAPGQGETQYF
d_call: TRBD1
j_call: TRBJ2-5
clone_size: NA
v_call: TRBV20-1

cdr3_nt: TGTGCCAGCAGAGCCCTTAGGACAGGGGGCCTCGCTAACTATGGCTACACCTTC
cdr3_aa: CASRALRTGGLANYGYTF
d_call: TRBD1
j_call: TRBJ1-2
clone_size: few
v_call: TRBV11-2

cdr3_nt: TGTGCCTGGAGTACCGGGACAGGGTCCTACAATGAGCAGTTCTTC
cdr3_aa: CAWSTGTGSYNEQFF
d_call: TRBD1
j_call: TRBJ2-1
clone_size: NA
v_call: TRBV30

cdr3_nt: TGTGCCAGCAGTGCCAGGGAGGGCACTGAAGCTTTCTTT
cdr3_aa: CASSAREGTEAFF
d_call: NA
j_call: TRBJ1-1
clone_size: few
v_call: TRBV6-4

cdr3_nt: TGTGCCAGCAGTTATTCAGGACAGAGCACCGTCGAGCAGTACTTC
cdr3_aa: CASSYSGQSTVEQYF
d_call: NA
j_call: TRBJ2-7
clone_size: many
v_call: TRBV6-1

cdr3_nt: TGTGCCAGCAGCTTGTCCCCGGCTACCTACAATGAGCAGTTCTTC
cdr3_aa: CASSLSPATYNEQFF
d_call: NA
j_call: TRBJ2-1
clone_size: many
v_call: TRBV5-4

cdr3_nt: TGTGCCAGCAGTTTACTAGGGACAGGGGGGTATGGCTACACCTTC
cdr3_aa: CASSLLGTGGYGYTF
d_call: TRBD1
j_call: TRBJ1-2
clone_size: NA
v_call: TRBV28

cdr3_nt: TGTGCCAGCAGTTTGGGAGGGACTCGGATCAACTATGGCTACACCTTC
cdr3_aa: CASSLGGTRINYGYTF
d_call: NA
j_call: TRBJ1-2
clone_size: NA
v_call: TRBV5-6

cdr3_nt: TGTGCCAGCAGTTCGCCGAGACTTACCACAGATACGCAGTATTTT
cdr3_aa: CASSSPRLTTDTQYF
d_call: NA
j_call: TRBJ2-3
clone_size: many
v_call: TRBV6-6

cdr3_nt: TGTGCCATCAGCTCCCTCTGGACAGGGGTAGGACAGCCCCAGCATTTT
cdr3_aa: CAISSLWTGVGQPQHF
d_call: TRBD1
j_call: TRBJ1-5
clone_size: many
v_call: TRBV10-3

cdr3_nt: TGTGCCAGCAGCGTGACAGGGTACACCGGGGAGCTGTTTTTT
cdr3_aa: CASSVTGYTGELFF
d_call: TRBD1
j_call: TRBJ2-2
clone_size: many
v_call: TRBV11-3

cdr3_nt: TGTGCCAGCAGTCGGACAGACTGGGTCCGAGGGACTGAAGCTTTCTTT
cdr3_aa: CASSRTDWVRGTEAFF
d_call: NA
j_call: TRBJ1-1
clone_size: many
v_call: TRBV12-3/TRBV12-4

cdr3_nt: TGCAGTGCTAGCAGCCTAGCGGGGGGCCGCGATGAGACCCAGTACTTC
cdr3_aa: CSASSLAGGRDETQYF
d_call: TRBD2
j_call: TRBJ2-5
clone_size: NA
v_call: TRBV20-1

cdr3_nt: TGCAGCGTTCATAACACCGCTGAAGCTTTCTTT
cdr3_aa: CSVHNTAEAFF
d_call: NA
j_call: TRBJ1-1
clone_size: many
v_call: TRBV29-1

cdr3_nt: TGTGCCAGCAGCCCATCCTCTCGGGGTGAGCAGTTCTTC
cdr3_aa: CASSPSSRGEQFF
d_call: NA
j_call: TRBJ2-1
clone_size: many
v_call: TRBV7-6

cdr3_nt: TGTGCCAGCAGACAGCTCACCGGGGAGCTGTTTTTT
cdr3_aa: CASRQLTGELFF
d_call: NA
j_call: TRBJ2-2
clone_size: many
v_call: TRBV28

cdr3_nt: TGTGCCAGCAGCTCGGGACTTATAAACACCATATATTTT
cdr3_aa: CASSSGLINTIYF
d_call: NA
j_call: TRBJ1-3
clone_size: NA
v_call: TRBV14

cdr3_nt: TGTGCTAGTGGACTCCTGGGGACTAGCACAGATACGCAGTATTTT
cdr3_aa: CASGLLGTSTDTQYF
d_call: NA
j_call: TRBJ2-3
clone_size: few
v_call: TRBV12-5

cdr3_nt: TGTGCCATCAGGGGACCGGGGCCCTCGGGAGGGGAGGATACGCAGTATTTT
cdr3_aa: CAIRGPGPSGGEDTQYF
d_call: TRBD2
j_call: TRBJ2-3
clone_size: NA
v_call: TRBV10-3

cdr3_nt: TGTGCCAGCAGCTTAAGAACTCCACGGGGGAACACTGAAGCTTTCTTT
cdr3_aa: CASSLRTPRGNTEAFF
d_call: NA
j_call: TRBJ1-1
clone_size: many
v_call: TRBV7-3

cdr3_nt: TGTGCCAGCAGCGGCGGGCCCTCGGGGTACAATGAGCAGTTCTTC
cdr3_aa: CASSGGPSGYNEQFF
d_call: NA
j_call: TRBJ2-1
clone_size: NA
v_call: TRBV5-6

cdr3_nt: TGTGCCACCGCAAGGTCAGGGAGGGAGACCCAGTACTTC
cdr3_aa: CATARSGRETQYF
d_call: NA
j_call: TRBJ2-5
clone_size: few
v_call: TRBV12-3/TRBV12-4

cdr3_nt: TGTGCCAGCAGAGTCAGGGTCTCACCCCTCCACTTT
cdr3_aa: CASRVRVSPLHF
d_call: NA
j_call: TRBJ1-6
clone_size: NA
v_call: TRBV28

cdr3_nt: TGTGCCAGCAGTTTGGCAGCGGACCCTTACAATGAGCAGTTCTTC
cdr3_aa: CASSLAADPYNEQFF
d_call: NA
j_call: TRBJ2-1
clone_size: NA
v_call: TRBV12-3/TRBV12-4

cdr3_nt: TGTGCCAGCAGCCTCGGGACAGTCGATTCTGGAAACACCATATATTTT
cdr3_aa: CASSLGTVDSGNTIYF
d_call: TRBD1
j_call: TRBJ1-3
clone_size: once
v_call: TRBV7-3

cdr3_nt: TGCGCCAGCAGCTTGCCGACAGGGGCGTACGAGCAGTACTTC
cdr3_aa: CASSLPTGAYEQYF
d_call: TRBD1
j_call: TRBJ2-7
clone_size: few
v_call: TRBV5-1

cdr3_nt: TGTGCCAGCAGTGGCAGGGATTTCAATGAGCAGTTCTTC
cdr3_aa: CASSGRDFNEQFF
d_call: NA
j_call: TRBJ2-1
clone_size: many
v_call: TRBV6-1

cdr3_nt: TGTGCCAGCCGAGCTTGGGGGACTCTACAAGAGACCCAGTACTTC
cdr3_aa: CASRAWGTLQETQYF
d_call: NA
j_call: TRBJ2-5
clone_size: NA
v_call: TRBV5-6

cdr3_nt: TGCAGCGTAGCAAGCGGGGGCCCTGCAAATGAGCAGTTCTTC
cdr3_aa: CSVASGGPANEQFF
d_call: TRBD2
j_call: TRBJ2-1
clone_size: NA
v_call: TRBV29-1

cdr3_nt: TGTGCCATCAGTGAGTCGACCGGAGAACCTGAGTACTTC
cdr3_aa: CAISESTGEPEYF
d_call: NA
j_call: TRBJ2-7
clone_size: many
v_call: TRBV10-3

cdr3_nt: TGTGCCAGCAGTGAAAGGATAAGGGGATGGACCGGGGAGCTGTTTTTT
cdr3_aa: CASSERIRGWTGELFF
d_call: NA
j_call: TRBJ2-2
clone_size: NA
v_call: TRBV25-1

cdr3_nt: TGTGCCAGCAGCCGGACAGGGAACAATGAAAAACTGTTTTTT
cdr3_aa: CASSRTGNNEKLFF
d_call: TRBD1
j_call: TRBJ1-4
clone_size: NA
v_call: TRBV14

cdr3_nt: TGTGCCAGTCGCGATAGCAATCAGCCCCAGCATTTT
cdr3_aa: CASRDSNQPQHF
d_call: NA
j_call: TRBJ1-5
clone_size: many
v_call: TRBV19

cdr3_nt: TGTGCCAGCAGTCCCCGATTGGGGCTTGAGCAGTTCTTC
cdr3_aa: CASSPRLGLEQFF
d_call: NA
j_call: TRBJ2-1
clone_size: few
v_call: TRBV28

cdr3_nt: TGTGCCAGCAGCTTAGATGGGAATAGCATTTCCCAAGAGACCCAGTACTTC
cdr3_aa: CASSLDGNSISQETQYF
d_call: NA
j_call: TRBJ2-5
clone_size: many
v_call: TRBV7-8

cdr3_nt: TGTGCCAGCAGCCCTTGGACACACTCGGAGGGTGAGCAGTTCTTC
cdr3_aa: CASSPWTHSEGEQFF
d_call: NA
j_call: TRBJ2-1
clone_size: many
v_call: TRBV7-6

cdr3_nt: TGCAGCGTTGAAGATCGGAGCCGGAATGAGCAGTTCTTC
cdr3_aa: CSVEDRSRNEQFF
d_call: NA
j_call: TRBJ2-1
clone_size: few
v_call: TRBV29-1